This is a list of T cell receptor beta chains from one sample in a study of blood T cell repertoires in COVID-19. Sequencing was performed with immunoSEQ multiplex PCR; in TCRdb, only in-frame clones are kept and a portion is missing. Altogether more than 200,000 clones are present, approximately 83% being singletons, with the ten largest covering 4% to 5.5%. The specimen sequenced was peripheral blood. The receptors originated from a man aged 50-60 years with active or convalescent COVID-19. Each CDR3 is given with its conserved first and last residue. A D gene is named only where the DNA matches it firmly. Not every row has a clone size; where given, it reads once, few, many or a size class.

CDR3aa: CASSLSGGPTGELFF; CDR3nt: TGTGCCAGCAGTTTATCGGGCGGGCCTACCGGGGAGCTGTTTTTT; j_gene: TRBJ2-2; d_gene: .; abundance: .; v_gene: TRBV27
CDR3aa: CASSLAPRDTQYF; CDR3nt: TGTGCCAGCAGTTTAGCGCCTAGAGATACGCAGTATTTT; j_gene: TRBJ2-3; d_gene: .; abundance: .; v_gene: TRBV6-2/TRBV6-3
CDR3aa: CASSTGTSGQETQYF; CDR3nt: TGCGCCAGCAGCACCGGGACTAGCGGACAAGAGACCCAGTACTTC; j_gene: TRBJ2-5; d_gene: TRBD2; abundance: .; v_gene: TRBV5-1
CDR3aa: CAWRFVGTDTQYF; CDR3nt: TGTGCCTGGAGGTTCGTTGGCACAGATACGCAGTATTTT; j_gene: TRBJ2-3; d_gene: .; abundance: .; v_gene: TRBV30
CDR3aa: CASSFRGWNQPQHF; CDR3nt: TGTGCCAGCAGCTTTCGCGGTTGGAATCAGCCCCAGCATTTT; j_gene: TRBJ1-5; d_gene: .; abundance: .; v_gene: TRBV11-3
CDR3aa: CASSRGTGIGPGNTIYF; CDR3nt: TGTGCCAGCAGCCGGGGGACAGGGATAGGTCCTGGAAACACCATATATTTT; j_gene: TRBJ1-3; d_gene: TRBD1; abundance: .; v_gene: TRBV3-1/TRBV3-2
CDR3aa: CASSEWDITNEKLFF; CDR3nt: TGTGCCAGCAGTGAATGGGACATAACTAATGAAAAACTGTTTTTT; j_gene: TRBJ1-4; d_gene: .; abundance: .; v_gene: TRBV2
CDR3aa: CASSKGPASLRLASGGMQSDTQYF; CDR3nt: TGTGCCAGCAGCAAAGGCCCAGCCTCTTTAAGATTGGCTAGCGGGGGCATGCAATCCGATACGCAGTATTTT; j_gene: TRBJ2-3; d_gene: .; abundance: .; v_gene: TRBV21-1
CDR3aa: CASSVAGGGMSGNTIYF; CDR3nt: TGTGCCAGCAGCGTGGCAGGAGGAGGAATGTCAGGAAACACCATATATTTT; j_gene: TRBJ1-3; d_gene: .; abundance: once; v_gene: TRBV9
CDR3aa: CASSQGSGQPQHF; CDR3nt: TGTGCCAGCAGCCAGGGGTCGGGTCAGCCCCAGCATTTT; j_gene: TRBJ1-5; d_gene: .; abundance: .; v_gene: TRBV7-9
CDR3aa: CASSLYGETQYF; CDR3nt: TGTGCCAGCAGCTTATACGGAGAGACCCAGTACTTC; j_gene: TRBJ2-5; d_gene: .; abundance: .; v_gene: TRBV7-6
CDR3aa: CASSVGTGGLGNYGYTF; CDR3nt: TGTGCCAGCAGCGTCGGGACAGGGGGCCTGGGTAACTATGGCTACACCTTC; j_gene: TRBJ1-2; d_gene: TRBD1; abundance: .; v_gene: TRBV7-9
CDR3aa: CASSFGTGFSYEQYF; CDR3nt: TGTGCCAGCAGCTTCGGGACAGGGTTTTCCTACGAGCAGTACTTC; j_gene: TRBJ2-7; d_gene: TRBD1; abundance: .; v_gene: TRBV7-6
CDR3aa: CASQRGAGDQPQHF; CDR3nt: TGTGCCAGCCAGCGGGGGGCCGGAGATCAGCCCCAGCATTTT; j_gene: TRBJ1-5; d_gene: .; abundance: .; v_gene: TRBV6-5
CDR3aa: CASSQDPGQRVGYTF; CDR3nt: TGTGCCAGCAGCCAAGACCCGGGCCAGAGGGTGGGCTACACCTTC; j_gene: TRBJ1-2; d_gene: .; abundance: once; v_gene: TRBV14
CDR3aa: CATRRGERGTEAFF; CDR3nt: TGCGCCACTCGCAGGGGAGAACGGGGCACTGAAGCTTTCTTT; j_gene: TRBJ1-1; d_gene: .; abundance: .; v_gene: TRBV5-1
CDR3aa: CASSHGLQGAYEQYF; CDR3nt: TGCGCCAGCAGCCATGGATTACAGGGTGCCTACGAGCAGTACTTC; j_gene: TRBJ2-7; d_gene: .; abundance: .; v_gene: TRBV4-3
CDR3aa: CASHRAGTEAFF; CDR3nt: TGTGCCAGCCACCGTGCGGGCACTGAAGCTTTCTTT; j_gene: TRBJ1-1; d_gene: .; abundance: .; v_gene: TRBV27
CDR3aa: CSASQPTSGGFGEQFF; CDR3nt: TGCAGTGCTAGTCAACCGACTAGCGGGGGGTTTGGTGAGCAGTTCTTC; j_gene: TRBJ2-1; d_gene: TRBD2; abundance: .; v_gene: TRBV20-1
CDR3aa: CASSPGGANEKLFF; CDR3nt: TGTGCCAGCAGCCCTGGAGGCGCGAATGAAAAACTGTTTTTT; j_gene: TRBJ1-4; d_gene: .; abundance: .; v_gene: TRBV7-6
CDR3aa: CATSLAGGYTGELFF; CDR3nt: TGTGCCACCAGTCTTGCGGGGGGATACACCGGGGAGCTGTTTTTT; j_gene: TRBJ2-2; d_gene: TRBD2; abundance: .; v_gene: TRBV24-1
CDR3aa: CASSVVSGTGSYEQYF; CDR3nt: TGTGCCAGCAGCGTAGTGTCCGGGACAGGGTCCTACGAGCAGTACTTC; j_gene: TRBJ2-7; d_gene: TRBD1; abundance: .; v_gene: TRBV7-2
CDR3aa: CASSLGDFYEQYF; CDR3nt: TGTGCCAGCAGCTTAGGGGACTTCTACGAGCAGTACTTC; j_gene: TRBJ2-7; d_gene: .; abundance: few; v_gene: TRBV11-2
CDR3aa: CASSYGGGPNEQYF; CDR3nt: TGTGCCAGCAGTTATGGGGGGGGGCCCAACGAGCAGTACTTC; j_gene: TRBJ2-7; d_gene: .; abundance: .; v_gene: TRBV6-5
CDR3aa: CASSQDVEGSYNSPLHF; CDR3nt: TGCGCCAGCAGCCAAGATGTGGAGGGATCCTATAATTCACCCCTCCACTTT; j_gene: TRBJ1-6; d_gene: .; abundance: .; v_gene: TRBV4-1
CDR3aa: CASSQGAGRDTQYF; CDR3nt: TGTGCCAGCAGCCAAGGGGCGGGCCGAGATACGCAGTATTTT; j_gene: TRBJ2-3; d_gene: .; abundance: .; v_gene: TRBV4-2
CDR3aa: CASSYTGTGNTGELFF; CDR3nt: TGTGCCAGCAGTTACACCGGGACAGGAAACACCGGGGAGCTGTTTTTT; j_gene: TRBJ2-2; d_gene: TRBD1; abundance: .; v_gene: TRBV6-2/TRBV6-3
CDR3aa: CASSRLAGGTNTGELFF; CDR3nt: TGTGCCAGCAGCAGACTAGCGGGGGGCACGAACACCGGGGAGCTGTTTTTT; j_gene: TRBJ2-2; d_gene: .; abundance: once; v_gene: TRBV21-1
CDR3aa: CASSLATNTGELFF; CDR3nt: TGTGCCAGCAGTCTAGCGACTAACACCGGGGAGCTGTTTTTT; j_gene: TRBJ2-2; d_gene: .; abundance: .; v_gene: TRBV11-3
CDR3aa: CASSKDRSSGNTIYF; CDR3nt: TGTGCCAGCAGCAAAGACAGGAGCTCTGGAAACACCATATATTTT; j_gene: TRBJ1-3; d_gene: .; abundance: .; v_gene: TRBV7-9
CDR3aa: CAIREGGSTEAFF; CDR3nt: TGTGCCATCAGGGAAGGAGGTAGCACTGAAGCTTTCTTT; j_gene: TRBJ1-1; d_gene: .; abundance: .; v_gene: TRBV10-3
CDR3aa: CASSPGQVGANYGYTF; CDR3nt: TGTGCCAGTAGCCCAGGACAGGTCGGGGCTAACTATGGCTACACCTTC; j_gene: TRBJ1-2; d_gene: TRBD1; abundance: .; v_gene: TRBV19
CDR3aa: CASSAGQQDEQYF; CDR3nt: TGTGCCAGCTCAGCTGGACAGCAAGATGAGCAGTACTTC; j_gene: TRBJ2-7; d_gene: .; abundance: .; v_gene: TRBV18
CDR3aa: CASSFYRDSNTEAFF; CDR3nt: TGTGCCAGCAGCTTCTACCGGGACTCCAACACTGAAGCTTTCTTT; j_gene: TRBJ1-1; d_gene: .; abundance: few; v_gene: TRBV5-6
CDR3aa: CASSGSGAQETQYF; CDR3nt: TGTGCCAGCAGTGGTAGCGGGGCCCAAGAGACCCAGTACTTC; j_gene: TRBJ2-5; d_gene: TRBD2; abundance: .; v_gene: TRBV9
CDR3aa: CASSYSGLGEKLFF; CDR3nt: TGTGCCAGCAGTTACTCTGGACTGGGGGAAAAACTGTTTTTT; j_gene: TRBJ1-4; d_gene: .; abundance: .; v_gene: TRBV6-6
CDR3aa: CASSPRETQYF; CDR3nt: TGTGCCAGCAGCCCCCGAGAGACCCAGTACTTC; j_gene: TRBJ2-5; d_gene: .; abundance: .; v_gene: TRBV7-9
CDR3aa: CASSRGTGNYGYTF; CDR3nt: TGTGCCAGCAGTAGGGGGACAGGAAACTATGGCTACACCTTC; j_gene: TRBJ1-2; d_gene: TRBD1; abundance: .; v_gene: TRBV6-5
CDR3aa: CASSLGRDTEAFF; CDR3nt: TGCGCCAGCAGCTTGGGGAGGGACACTGAAGCTTTCTTT; j_gene: TRBJ1-1; d_gene: .; abundance: .; v_gene: TRBV5-1
CDR3aa: CASSVATAAEQYF; CDR3nt: TGTGCCAGCAGCGTAGCCACAGCCGCCGAGCAGTACTTC; j_gene: TRBJ2-7; d_gene: .; abundance: .; v_gene: TRBV9
CDR3aa: CAWNDRNYGYTF; CDR3nt: TGTGCCTGGAACGACAGAAACTATGGCTACACCTTC; j_gene: TRBJ1-2; d_gene: .; abundance: once; v_gene: TRBV30
CDR3aa: CASDETGVSNYGYTF; CDR3nt: TGTGCCAGTGATGAGACAGGGGTAAGTAACTATGGCTACACCTTC; j_gene: TRBJ1-2; d_gene: TRBD1; abundance: .; v_gene: TRBV7-9
CDR3aa: CASRGAQHGELFF; CDR3nt: TGTGCCAGCAGAGGGGCCCAGCACGGGGAGCTGTTTTTT; j_gene: TRBJ2-2; d_gene: .; abundance: once; v_gene: TRBV5-6
CDR3aa: CAWSVGLPSTQYF; CDR3nt: TGTGCCTGGAGTGTAGGACTACCCTCGACCCAGTACTTC; j_gene: TRBJ2-5; d_gene: .; abundance: once; v_gene: TRBV30
CDR3aa: CASSAGTDNQPQHF; CDR3nt: TGTGCCAGCAGCGCGGGGACAGATAATCAGCCCCAGCATTTT; j_gene: TRBJ1-5; d_gene: TRBD1; abundance: many; v_gene: TRBV7-9
CDR3aa: CASRTGGSGYTF; CDR3nt: TGTGCCAGCAGGACAGGGGGGTCTGGCTACACCTTC; j_gene: TRBJ1-2; d_gene: TRBD1; abundance: .; v_gene: TRBV9
CDR3aa: CASSPRQGWGNQPQHF; CDR3nt: TGTGCCAGCAGTCCCCGACAGGGTTGGGGCAATCAGCCCCAGCATTTT; j_gene: TRBJ1-5; d_gene: TRBD1; abundance: .; v_gene: TRBV27
CDR3aa: CASSPVTGSSYEQYF; CDR3nt: TGTGCCAGCAGCCCCGTGACAGGGAGCTCCTACGAGCAGTACTTC; j_gene: TRBJ2-7; d_gene: TRBD1; abundance: .; v_gene: TRBV7-2
CDR3aa: CASSSGLPDYSALHF; CDR3nt: TGTGCCAGCAGCTCTGGTCTCCCCGATTATTCGGCCCTCCACTTT; j_gene: TRBJ1-6; d_gene: .; abundance: once; v_gene: TRBV7-2
CDR3aa: CASRRTTGNTEAFF; CDR3nt: TGTGCCAGCAGAAGGACTACAGGGAACACTGAAGCTTTCTTT; j_gene: TRBJ1-1; d_gene: .; abundance: .; v_gene: TRBV2
CDR3aa: CSVETGQGDQPQHF; CDR3nt: TGCAGCGTTGAAACCGGACAGGGCGATCAGCCCCAGCATTTT; j_gene: TRBJ1-5; d_gene: TRBD1; abundance: .; v_gene: TRBV29-1
CDR3aa: CASSQGFGTGGNTIYF; CDR3nt: TGTGCCAGCAGCCAAGGTTTTGGGACAGGGGGAAACACCATATATTTT; j_gene: TRBJ1-3; d_gene: TRBD1; abundance: .; v_gene: TRBV3-1/TRBV3-2
CDR3aa: CASSRRLAGDSTDTQYF; CDR3nt: TGTGCCAGCAGCCGCAGACTAGCGGGGGACAGCACAGATACGCAGTATTTT; j_gene: TRBJ2-3; d_gene: TRBD2; abundance: .; v_gene: TRBV13